The 12 T cell receptor beta chains listed next were all sequenced from one sample in a study of OX40 agonist ivuxolimab in advanced cancers. Profiled with immunoSEQ multiplex PCR; TCRdb holds only in-frame clones, not every one. The table records approximately 69,000 clones, over 90% of them present only once. Sequencing was performed on CD4+ or CD8+ T cells sorted from blood, taken in a trial of the OX40 agonist ivuxolimab. These receptors were obtained from an adult with an advanced solid tumor such as melanoma, head and neck, liver or kidney cancer.

The CDR3 DNA follows: TGTGCCAGCAGCCATGGGACAGAGCCGTGGGGGGAGCAGTACTTC. Amino acids: CASSHGTEPWGEQYF. The chain is built from TRBV7-9 and TRBJ2-7, with 7 nucleotides matching TRBD1. Germline V CDR1 and CDR2: SEHNR, FQNEAQ (reference sequence). V lost 5 bases to trimming and J lost 7 bases; unmatched junction nucleotides: 14. This CDR3 region has 15 residues.

The gene calls are TRBV9 and TRBJ1-1; D remains ambiguous. CDR1 SGDLS and CDR2 YYNGEE come from the germline V gene. Trimming cost V 4 bases and J 6 bases, with 16 bases left between them. The length of the CDR3 is 14 residues. For the CDR3, the DNA is TGTGCCAGCAGCCCACGGGTGGGCGCGGCTGAAGCTTTCTTT. Its protein is CASSPRVGAAEAFF.

The CDR3 spells CASSEQEPLASYSGANVLTF. Here the CDR3 DNA reads TGTGCCAGCTCGGAACAGGAGCCCTTGGCCTCTTACTCTGGGGCCAACGTCCTGACTTTC. V is TRBV18 and J is TRBJ2-6, with D perhaps matching TRBD1 (5 bases). Trimming left V 6 bases short and J 0 bases short, with 24 bases between. CDR1 and CDR2 (germline): KGHSH, LQKENI. There are 20 residues in the CDR3.

This clone has a single count. The rearrangement links TRBV7-8 to TRBJ2-1, with unresolved D. The CDR3 consists of 13 residues. In germline, CDR1 is SGHVS, CDR2 FQNEAQ. Trimming pared 1 base from V and 5 bases from J, leaving 6 bases between. As DNA, the CDR3 is TGTGCCAGCAGCTTAGGGTGGAACAATGAGCAGTTCTTC. Protein sequence: CASSLGWNNEQFF. The full variable domain, rest sourced from reference TRBV7-8 and TRBJ2-1, is GAGVSQSPRYKVAKRGQDVALRCDPISGHVSLFWYQQALGQGPEFLTYFQNEAQLDKSGLPSDRFFAERPEGSVSTLKIQRTQQEDSAVYLCASSLGWNNEQFFGPGTRLTVL.

The gene calls are TRBV6-5 and TRBJ2-3; the match to TRBD1 covers 7 bases. Germline lookup yields CDR1 MNHEY and CDR2 SVGAGI. The CDR3 loop spans 15 amino acids. The junction had 6 bases not matched to a gene; V was cut back by 6 bases and J by 0 bases. This CDR3 reads CASSTGTDSTDTQYF. In DNA form, the CDR3 reads TGTGCCAGCAGCACCGGGACAGACAGCACAGATACGCAGTATTTT.

This clone was detected many times. This CDR3 is also generated by other DNA sequences in the sample. The chain employs TRBV6-1 and TRBJ2-7, with D perhaps matching TRBD1 (6 bases). CDR1 is MNHNS and CDR2 is SASEGT in the germline V gene. CDR3 size: 14 residues. V dropped 2 bases and J dropped 5 bases, with 13 bases sitting between them. The CDR3 DNA sequence: TGTGCCAGCAGTGAACCAGGGGAGTTACACGAGCAGTACTTC. Its protein is CASSEPGELHEQYF.

This chain connects TRBV12-5 to TRBJ2-7, with 11 bases matching TRBD2. Germline trimming cut 3 bases from V and 12 bases from J; bases unmatched to any gene: 13. Germline loops: CDR1 LGHNT, CDR2 FRNRAP. This CDR3 comprises 15 residues. This CDR3 is CASGLIGVAGGPLYF. CDR3 nucleotide sequence: TGTGCTAGTGGTTTAATAGGGGTAGCGGGAGGGCCTTTGTACTTC. The full variable domain, in which reference TRBV12-5 and TRBJ2-7 provide the parts outside the CDR3, is DARVTQTPRHKVTEMGQEVTMRCQPILGHNTVFWYRQTMMQGLELLAYFRNRAPLDDSGMPKDRFSAEMPDATLATLKIQPSEPRDSAVYFCASGLIGVAGGPLYFGPGTRLTVT.

The rearrangement joins TRBV2 to TRBJ2-4, with D unclear. CDR1 and CDR2 (germline): SNHLY, FYNNEI. V was cut by 4 bases and J by 8 bases, with 15 bases left in between. CDR3 length: 14 residues. CDR3 protein: CASSGWGNGDIQYF. CDR3 bases: TGTGCCAGCAGTGGCTGGGGTAATGGGGACATTCAGTACTTC.

J is TRBJ2-7 and V is TRBV4-3; D is perhaps TRBD1 (6 bases). Germline lookup yields CDR1 LGHNA and CDR2 YSLEER. CDR3 size: 16 residues. The V gene lost 1 base and the J gene lost 2 bases, with 15 bases spanning the gap. The CDR3 DNA is TGCGCCAGCAGCCAAGGGGTGGGGGCCAGCGCCTACGAGCAGTACTTC. It translates to CASSQGVGASAYEQYF.

The gene calls are TRBV6-5 and TRBJ2-3; D unclear. V gave up 0 bases and J gave up 4 bases, with 8 bases separating them. The germline gives CDR1 MNHEY, CDR2 SVGAGI. This CDR3 spans 14 amino acids. CDR3 nucleotide sequence: TGTGCCAGCAGTTACTCGAATCTGCCAGATACGCAGTATTTT. Protein: CASSYSNLPDTQYF.

The chain has TRBV5-8 and TRBJ2-7, with D maybe TRBD1 (6 bases). The germline V and J ends were trimmed by 0 bases and 5 bases, with 15 bases remaining between them. Per the germline V gene, CDR1 is SGHTS and CDR2 is YDEGEE. This CDR3 is 15 amino acids long. Here the CDR3 reads CASSLGQAPLDEQYF. Written as DNA, the CDR3 is TGTGCCAGCAGCTTGGGACAGGCCCCCCTCGACGAGCAGTACTTC.

This rearrangement joins TRBV25-1 to TRBJ2-7, with TRBD1 identical over 9 bases. Germline CDR1 reads MGHDK; CDR2 reads SYGVNS. Trimming removed 8 bases from V and 1 base from J; junction bases left unmatched: 0. CDR3 length: 12 amino acids. CDR3 DNA sequence: TGTGCCAGCGGACAGGGGTCCTACGAGCAGTACTTC. Amino acid sequence: CASGQGSYEQYF.